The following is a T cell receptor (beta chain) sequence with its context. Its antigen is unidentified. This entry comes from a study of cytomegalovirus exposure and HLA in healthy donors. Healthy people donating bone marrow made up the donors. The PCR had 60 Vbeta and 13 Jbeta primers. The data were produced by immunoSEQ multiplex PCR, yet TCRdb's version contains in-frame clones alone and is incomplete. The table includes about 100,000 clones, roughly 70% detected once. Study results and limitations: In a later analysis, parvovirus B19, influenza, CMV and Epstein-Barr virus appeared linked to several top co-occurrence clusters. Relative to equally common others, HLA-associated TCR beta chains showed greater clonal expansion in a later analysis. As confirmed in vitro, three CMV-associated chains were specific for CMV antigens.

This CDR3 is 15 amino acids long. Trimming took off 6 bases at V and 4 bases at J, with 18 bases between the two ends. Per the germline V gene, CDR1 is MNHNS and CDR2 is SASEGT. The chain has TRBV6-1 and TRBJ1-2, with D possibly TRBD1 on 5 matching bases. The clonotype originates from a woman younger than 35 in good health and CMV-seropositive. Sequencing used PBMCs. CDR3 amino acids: CASSPSGGTRYGYTF. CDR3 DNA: TGTGCCAGCAGCCCCTCGGGGGGGACCCGCTATGGCTACACCTTC.